This is a list of T cell receptor beta chains from one sample in a study of blood T cells in healthy people across ages. TCRdb reprocessed the 5' RACE reads via MiXCR and lists one record per CDR3 protein. The sample lists fewer than 900,000 distinct CDR3 sequences, roughly 49% occurring once. The sequencing sample was made of blood. The receptors here all came from an older woman in good health. Each CDR3 is given with its conserved first and last residue. The D gene is left open where the match is weak. Some rows have no size entry. The others give once, few or many, or a class for an expanded clone.

J gene,clone size,V gene,D gene,CDR3 protein,CDR3 DNA
TRBJ2-7,-,TRBV4-1,TRBD2,CASSQEIAGGQYEQYF,TGCGCCAGCAGCCAAGAAATAGCGGGAGGGCAATACGAGCAGTACTTC
TRBJ2-3,-,TRBV4-3,-,CASSQERSTDTQYF,TGCGCCAGCAGCCAAGAACGGAGTACAGATACGCAGTATTTT
TRBJ2-5,-,TRBV28,TRBD2,CASSLVRAGGETQYF,TGTGCCAGCAGTTTAGTCAGGGCGGGAGGAGAGACCCAGTACTTC
TRBJ2-1,-,TRBV6-7,-,CASSYGGPHCNEQFF,TGTGCCAGCAGTTACGGGGGGCCCCATTGCAATGAGCAGTTCTTC
TRBJ2-3,-,TRBV12-3/TRBV12-4,-,CASNSDRDTQYF,TGTGCCAGCAACTCGGACAGAGATACGCAGTATTTT
TRBJ2-7,-,TRBV27,-,CASRRDRAYEQYF,TGTGCCAGCAGGAGGGACCGTGCCTACGAGCAGTACTTC
TRBJ2-1,-,TRBV29-1,-,CSVSGYYNEQFF,TGCAGCGTTTCCGGGTACTACAATGAGCAGTTCTTC
TRBJ2-2,-,TRBV5-1,TRBD2,CASSLESGRSGELFF,TGCGCCAGCAGCTTGGAAAGCGGGAGATCCGGGGAGCTGTTTTTT
TRBJ2-3,few,TRBV20-1,TRBD2,CSARFGLAGVDTQYF,TGCAGTGCTAGGTTCGGTCTAGCGGGAGTAGATACGCAGTATTTT
TRBJ2-3,few,TRBV20-1,TRBD2,CSARWAGVSADTQYF,TGCAGTGCTAGATGGGCGGGAGTCTCCGCAGATACGCAGTATTTT
TRBJ2-7,-,TRBV7-2,-,CASSSRTWDYEQYF,TGTGCCAGCAGCTCCCGGACCTGGGATTACGAGCAGTACTTC
TRBJ2-3,few,TRBV6-2/TRBV6-3,-,CASSEQQDTQYF,TGTGCCAGCAGTGAACAGCAAGATACGCAGTATTTT
TRBJ2-7,-,TRBV29-1,TRBD1,CSAHGNRDRGDYEQYF,TGCAGCGCCCATGGGAACCGGGACAGGGGTGACTACGAGCAGTACTTC
TRBJ1-5,-,TRBV21-1,-,CASSKDRGCNQPQHF,TGTGCCAGCAGCAAAGACAGGGGGTGCAATCAGCCCCAGCATTTT
TRBJ2-7,few,TRBV9,-,CASSVSGGYSYEQYF,TGTGCCAGCAGCGTATCGGGCGGATACTCCTACGAGCAGTACTTC
TRBJ2-1,-,TRBV5-1,TRBD2,CASSLSGSDNEQFF,TGCGCCAGCAGCTTGAGCGGGAGTGATAATGAGCAGTTCTTC
TRBJ2-7,-,TRBV11-2,TRBD1,CASSLDVQGVHEQYF,TGTGCCAGCAGCTTAGATGTCCAGGGGGTTCACGAGCAGTACTTC
TRBJ2-3,-,TRBV28,TRBD2,CASRASGRYTDTQYF,TGTGCCAGCAGGGCTAGCGGGAGGTACACAGATACGCAGTATTTT
TRBJ2-3,few,TRBV25-1,TRBD2,CASSHHSGRDTDTQYF,TGTGCCAGCAGCCACCATAGCGGGAGGGACACAGATACGCAGTATTTT
TRBJ2-5,many,TRBV29-1,-,CSVKVPPRAQYF,TGCAGCGTTAAGGTCCCTCCGAGGGCCCAGTACTTC
TRBJ1-1,-,TRBV10-3,TRBD1,CAISDSGQGVSTFF,TGTGCCATCAGTGACTCGGGACAGGGTGTATCAACTTTCTTT
TRBJ2-1,-,TRBV7-9,TRBD1,CASSLSPGQGAGEQFF,TGTGCCAGCAGCTTATCCCCTGGACAGGGGGCGGGTGAGCAGTTCTTC
TRBJ1-1,once,TRBV15,TRBD1,CATQKTGRRTEAFF,TGTGCCACCCAAAAGACAGGGAGGAGGACTGAAGCTTTCTTT
TRBJ1-1,-,TRBV18,-,CASSPRQVSANTEAFF,TGTGCCAGCTCACCTCGACAGGTCTCGGCGAACACTGAAGCTTTCTTT
TRBJ2-1,-,TRBV7-6,-,CASSLAVGGGSYNEQFF,TGTGCCAGCAGCTTAGCGGTAGGGGGAGGCTCCTACAATGAGCAGTTCTTC
TRBJ1-2,-,TRBV7-2,TRBD1,CASSLVGTGGVGYTF,TGTGCCAGCAGCTTAGTGGGGACAGGGGGCGTAGGCTACACCTTC
TRBJ1-1,-,TRBV6-1,TRBD1,CASIRTGETEAFF,TGTGCCAGCATTAGGACAGGGGAAACTGAAGCTTTCTTT
TRBJ1-6,-,TRBV20-1,TRBD1,CSAPGTGGLSWDSPLHF,TGCAGTGCCCCCGGGACAGGGGGCTTATCTTGGGATTCACCCCTCCACTTT
TRBJ2-3,-,TRBV28,-,CANSLYRCSGGRVTDTQYF,-
TRBJ2-7,many,TRBV7-9,TRBD2,CASSSGTSYEQYF,TGTGCCAGCAGTAGCGGGACCTCCTACGAGCAGTACTTC
TRBJ2-3,many,TRBV30,TRBD2,CAWSVKGGRWERTDTQYF,TGTGCCTGGAGTGTAAAGGGCGGGAGATGGGAGCGCACAGATACGCAGTATTTT
TRBJ2-2,-,TRBV6-1,-,CASSESLGELFF,TGTGCCAGCAGTGAGTCCCTCGGGGAGCTGTTTTTT
TRBJ1-2,few,TRBV7-2,TRBD1,CASSPAGTGNYGYTF,TGTGCCAGCAGCCCCGCCGGGACAGGGAACTATGGCTACACCTTC
TRBJ2-7,once,TRBV9,-,CASSVGSTQYEQYF,TGTGCCAGCAGCGTAGGAAGTACCCAATACGAGCAGTACTTC
TRBJ2-1,-,TRBV18,TRBD2,CASSPFAGGPGNEQFF,TGTGCCAGCTCACCTTTTGCGGGAGGGCCCGGCAATGAGCAGTTCTTC
TRBJ1-2,few,TRBV10-3,-,CAISETDNYGYTF,TGTGCCATCAGTGAGACGGACAACTATGGCTACACCTTC
TRBJ2-1,-,TRBV6-2/TRBV6-3,-,CASSYSVNNGEQFF,TGTGCCAGCAGTTACTCGGTAAATAACGGTGAGCAGTTCTTC
TRBJ2-3,few,TRBV10-3,TRBD1,CAISDWDRGGTDTQYF,TGTGCCATCAGTGATTGGGACAGGGGAGGTACAGATACGCAGTATTTT
TRBJ1-1,few,TRBV7-8,-,CASSLGLGTEAFF,TGTGCCAGCAGCTTAGGTCTTGGCACTGAAGCTTTCTTT
TRBJ2-5,-,TRBV20-1,-,CSVEGDDEQYF,TGCAGTGTGGAGGGGGACGATGAGCAGTACTTC
TRBJ2-1,few,TRBV4-1,-,CASSQVVFQGGEQFF,TGCGCCAGCAGCCAAGTGGTCTTTCAGGGAGGCGAGCAGTTCTTC
TRBJ1-2,few,TRBV20-1,-,CSARGGTSRYFYGYTF,TGCAGTGCTAGAGGCGGGACCTCTCGTTACTTCTATGGCTACACCTTC
TRBJ2-5,-,TRBV19,TRBD2,CATSQLAGQETQYF,TGTGCCACTAGTCAACTAGCGGGACAAGAGACCCAGTACTTC
TRBJ2-5,-,TRBV11-1,-,CASSLQGSYNQETQYF,TGTGCCAGCAGCTTACAGGGGAGTTACAACCAAGAGACCCAGTACTTC
TRBJ2-1,-,TRBV27,TRBD1,CASTSRRGKRQGLYYEQFF,TGTGCCAGCACCAGTCGGCGGGGAAAAAGACAGGGGCTCTACTATGAGCAGTTCTTC